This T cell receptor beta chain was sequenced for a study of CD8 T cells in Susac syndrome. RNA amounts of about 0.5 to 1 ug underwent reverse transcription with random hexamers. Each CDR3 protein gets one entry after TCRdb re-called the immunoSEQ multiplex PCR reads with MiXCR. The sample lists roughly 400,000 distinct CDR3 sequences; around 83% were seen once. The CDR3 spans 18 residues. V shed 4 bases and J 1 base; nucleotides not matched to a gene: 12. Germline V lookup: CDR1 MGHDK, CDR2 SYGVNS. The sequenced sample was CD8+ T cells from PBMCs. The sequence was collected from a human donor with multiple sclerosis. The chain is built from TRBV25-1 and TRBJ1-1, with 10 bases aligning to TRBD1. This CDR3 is CASSGTPGTGVGNTEAFF. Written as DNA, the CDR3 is TGTGCCAGCAGTGGGACTCCCGGGACAGGGGTAGGGAACACTGAAGCTTTCTTT.